The 21 T cell receptor beta chains reported below all come from one sample, sequenced in a study of cytomegalovirus exposure and HLA in healthy donors. Only in-frame clones appear in the TCRdb table, and some are missing; sequencing was by immunoSEQ multiplex PCR. The sample has approximately 140,000 clones, around nine tenths seen once. Sequenced input: PBMCs. The receptors shown here come from a man aged 18 to 30 in good health and CMV-seropositive.

The chain is built from TRBV19 and TRBJ2-7; possible D gene TRBD1, 6 bases. Deletions cut 10 bases from V and 0 bases from J, with 13 bases between. This CDR3 contains 13 residues. The V gene's germline CDR1 is LNHDA and CDR2 SQIVND (reference sequence). The CDR3 protein is CATRDNPSYEQYF. The CDR3 region has the DNA TGTGCCACCCGGGACAATCCCTCCTACGAGCAGTACTTC.

The chain recombines TRBV9 with TRBJ1-6; D unresolved. V dropped 0 bases and J dropped 7 bases, with 14 bases sitting between them. CDR1 and CDR2 (germline): SGDLS, YYNGEE. This CDR3 contains 16 residues. The CDR3 sequence: CASSVGRGFGNSPLHF. The CDR3 DNA reads as TGTGCCAGCAGCGTAGGGAGAGGTTTTGGGAATTCACCCCTCCACTTT. Drawing the rest from reference TRBV9 and TRBJ1-6, the complete variable domain is DSGVTQTPKHLITATGQRVTLRCSPRSGDLSVYWYQQSLDQGLQFLIQYYNGEERAKGNILERFSAQQFPDLHSELNLSSLELGDSALYFCASSVGRGFGNSPLHFGNGTRLTVT.

To note about this clone: The junction and the germline gene differ at one end; a read error may be behind it. This chain joins TRBV5-1 and TRBJ1-1, with 9 bases that match TRBD1. There are 16 residues in the CDR3. Germline CDR1 reads SGHRS; CDR2 reads YFSETQ. The CDR3 reads CASRLAYRGRTTEAFF. DNA for the CDR3: TGCGCCAGCAGATTGGCGTACAGGGGGCGAACCACTGAAGCTTTCTTT.

V usage is TRBV6-1 and J usage is TRBJ1-2; TRBD1 matches 8 bases. The germline V gene has CDR1 MNHNS and CDR2 SASEGT. With V trimmed by 6 bases and J by 4 bases, 10 bases remained unmatched. The CDR3 loop spans 15 amino acids. The CDR3 DNA is TGTGCCAGCAGACAGTCAGGGGGCATCGGCTATGGCTACACCTTC. This encodes CASRQSGGIGYGYTF.

This clone was counted once. The chain combines TRBV10-3 with TRBJ2-1, with no clear D. The germline V gene encodes CDR1 ENHRY and CDR2 SYGVKD. Trimming removed 11 bases at V and 0 bases at J, with 17 bases between. This CDR3 has 15 amino acids. This chain's CDR3 is CASSRWATSYNEQFF. DNA for the CDR3: TGTGCCTCCAGCCGGTGGGCAACCTCCTACAATGAGCAGTTCTTC.

V is TRBV14 and J is TRBJ2-7, with D perhaps matching TRBD2 (6 bases). Germline CDR1 is SGHDN and CDR2 is FVKESK. The CDR3 contains 14 residues. V shed 1 base and J shed 7 bases, with 14 bases lying between them. CDR3: CASSQGGRLREQYF. The CDR3 nucleotides are TGTGCCAGCAGCCAAGGGGGGAGGCTACGGGAGCAGTACTTC.

This sequence joins TRBV5-8 and TRBJ1-6, with TRBD1 as a possible D gene (6 bases). Germline CDR1 SGHTS, CDR2 YDEGEE. This CDR3 has 16 residues. Deletions cut 4 bases from V and 4 bases from J, with 15 bases between. The CDR3 bases are TGTGCCAGCAGCCCTAACAGGGTTTGGTATAATTCACCCCTCCACTTT. This codes for CASSPNRVWYNSPLHF.

The chain combines TRBV6-4 with TRBJ2-3; 13 positions match TRBD2. Germline loops: CDR1 MRHNA, CDR2 SNTAGT. This CDR3 has 16 amino acids. The trim removed 4 bases at V and 0 bases at J, leaving 1 base unmatched. The CDR3 loop is CASSVLAGGSTDTQYF. CDR3 DNA: TGTGCCAGCAGTGTACTAGCGGGGGGGAGCACAGATACGCAGTATTTT.

This chain connects TRBV5-1 to TRBJ1-2, with D unresolved. The V end lost 1 base, the J end lost 0 bases, and 4 bases lay between the germline ends. Looked up from germline, CDR1 is SGHRS and CDR2 is YFSETQ. This CDR3 has 13 residues. CDR3 in amino acids: CASSLTANYGYTF. The DNA of the CDR3 is TGCGCCAGCAGCTTGACAGCTAACTATGGCTACACCTTC.

The chain carries TRBV6-1 and TRBJ2-7; D perhaps matches TRBD1 (6 bases). The CDR3 runs to 13 residues. The V end was cut by 6 bases, the J end by 5 bases, with 14 bases between. Germline CDR1 is MNHNS and CDR2 is SASEGT. CDR3 sequence: CASSGQLLNEQYF. For the CDR3, the DNA is TGTGCCAGCAGCGGACAGTTGTTGAACGAGCAGTACTTC.

This clone occurred a few times. CDR3 sequence reads: CAISDRAYGYTF. CDR3 coding DNA: TGTGCCATCAGTGACAGGGCCTATGGCTACACCTTC. V is TRBV10-3 and J is TRBJ1-2; a weak D match, TRBD1 (5 bases). The germline CDR1 and CDR2 sequences are ENHRY and SYGVKD. Trimming removed 3 bases at V and 4 bases at J, with 6 bases between. The CDR3 covers 12 residues.

The chain uses TRBV14 and TRBJ1-2; the D gene is possibly TRBD1 (6 bases). The germline V gene encodes CDR1 SGHDN and CDR2 FVKESK. The CDR3 is made up of 18 amino acids. The V gene lost 1 base and the J gene lost 4 bases, with 22 bases spanning the gap. DNA of the CDR3: TGTGCCAGCAGCCAAGGGGTCGGCGTATTGGGACACCGCTATGGCTACACCTTC. Its translation: CASSQGVGVLGHRYGYTF.

The V gene is TRBV7-2, the J gene TRBJ2-5; TRBD2 matches 8 bases. With 5 bases clipped from V and 0 bases from J, the junction kept 5 bases outside the gene matches. Per germline, CDR1 SGHTA and CDR2 FQGNSA. This CDR3 has 15 amino acids. CDR3 protein: CASSPGGRNQETQYF. The CDR3 DNA sequence: TGTGCCAGCAGCCCGGGGGGGCGGAACCAAGAGACCCAGTACTTC.

The genes are TRBV9 and TRBJ2-7; D perhaps matches TRBD1 (5 bases). The CDR3 has 15 amino acids. The germline CDR1 and CDR2 sequences are SGDLS and YYNGEE. The V end was cut by 4 bases, the J end by 0 bases, with 14 bases between. DNA for the CDR3: TGTGCCAGCAGCCAGGGCCCCCATCCCTCCTACGAGCAGTACTTC. This encodes CASSQGPHPSYEQYF. Using reference TRBV9 and TRBJ2-7 for the parts outside the CDR3, the full variable domain is DSGVTQTPKHLITATGQRVTLRCSPRSGDLSVYWYQQSLDQGLQFLIQYYNGEERAKGNILERFSAQQFPDLHSELNLSSLELGDSALYFCASSQGPHPSYEQYFGPGTRLTVT.

The chain links TRBV2 to TRBJ2-2, with D maybe TRBD1 (6 bases). V was shortened by 6 bases and J by 3 bases, with 14 bases between the two germline ends. CDR1 is SNHLY and CDR2 is FYNNEI in the germline V gene. The CDR3 consists of 15 residues. The DNA of the CDR3 is TGTGCCAGCAGCCTTCCGGCAGGGGACACCGGGGAGCTGTTTTTT. This translates into CASSLPAGDTGELFF.

V gene TRBV29-1 combines with J gene TRBJ1-1; D gene uncertain. Germline-derived CDR1 and CDR2 are SQVTM and ANQGSEA. V was trimmed by 4 bases and J by 8 bases, leaving 20 bases between them. The CDR3 loop spans 14 amino acids. CDR3 region: CSVAGRPGSGEAFF. DNA for the CDR3: TGCAGCGTTGCGGGCCGACCGGGTTCGGGAGAAGCTTTCTTT.

This clone has just one count. This chain uses TRBV6-1 with TRBJ2-7, with 11 bases matching TRBD2. V was clipped by 4 bases and J by 5 bases; unmatched bases: 4. The CDR3 length is 14 residues. The germline gives CDR1 MNHNS, CDR2 SASEGT. The CDR3 sequence is CASSAGLAVHEQYF. The CDR3, as DNA: TGTGCCAGCAGTGCGGGACTAGCGGTCCACGAGCAGTACTTC.

V is TRBV9 and J is TRBJ1-1; 7 nucleotides agree with TRBD1. Germline CDR1 is SGDLS and CDR2 is YYNGEE. Germline trimming cut 2 bases from V and 7 bases from J; bases unmatched to any gene: 8. This CDR3 region has 14 residues. The DNA for the CDR3 is TGTGCCAGCAGCGTTGCCATCCGGGACAGTGAAGCTTTCTTT. This gives the protein CASSVAIRDSEAFF.

As to this clone: The same CDR3 can be traced to other DNA sequences in this sample. The chain couples TRBV9 to TRBJ1-1; D is possibly TRBD1 (6 bases). The CDR3 spans 16 residues. V was clipped by 4 bases and J by 0 bases, with 16 bases between them. Germline V gives CDR1 SGDLS, CDR2 YYNGEE. The CDR3 DNA reads as TGTGCCAGCAGCAAGACGACAGGCGGCGTGAACACTGAAGCTTTCTTT. Its protein is CASSKTTGGVNTEAFF.

The chain is built from TRBV19 and TRBJ1-5; perhaps TRBD1 as D (5 bases). The CDR3 extends over 16 amino acids. The V end was cut by 3 bases, the J end by 3 bases, with 15 bases between. Germline V gives CDR1 LNHDA, CDR2 SQIVND (reference sequence). In DNA, the CDR3 is TGTGCCAGTAGTATGTCCCCCGACAGTTACAATCAGCCCCAGCATTTT. Amino acid sequence: CASSMSPDSYNQPQHF.

The sample holds one count of this clone. The rearrangement links TRBV7-2 to TRBJ2-5; 7 bases align to TRBD2. There are 15 residues in the CDR3. V lost 0 bases to trimming and J lost 11 bases; unmatched junction nucleotides: 12. Germline CDR1 is SGHTA and CDR2 is FQGNSA. The DNA for the CDR3 is TGTGCCAGCAGCTTAGCCGGGGGGAGATACGGATATCAGTACTTC. Translated: CASSLAGGRYGYQYF.